The clone carrying this T cell receptor beta chain turned up a few times. Its antigen is unidentified. Assay: immunoSEQ multiplex PCR; the TCRdb copy retains only in-frame clones and omits some. Here the sample spans fewer than 90,000 clones, over 85% being singletons. This record belongs to a study of PD-1 blockade in classical Hodgkin lymphoma. Time point: newly diagnosed, previously untreated cHL patient sample. It was PBMCs in newly diagnosed, untreated classical Hodgkin lymphoma that served as comparison. Notes on the study in general: Still unresolved is the cause of the repertoire differences, which may be disease activity or prior therapy.

In germline, CDR1 is SGHNT, CDR2 YENEEA. The CDR3 is made up of 13 amino acids. Trimming cost V 0 bases and J 8 bases, with 8 bases left between them. This sequence was found in a human donor with classical Hodgkin lymphoma. The chain carries TRBV11-3 and TRBJ2-1; a possible D gene is TRBD2 (5 bases). Source material: peripheral blood mononuclear cells (PBMCs). The CDR3 here is CASSLELDDEQFF. DNA of the CDR3: TGTGCCAGCAGCTTAGAACTAGACGATGAGCAGTTCTTC. Drawing the rest from reference TRBV11-3 and TRBJ2-1, the complete variable domain is EAGVVQSPRYKIIEKKQPVAFWCNPISGHNTLYWYLQNLGQGPELLIRYENEEAVDDSQLPKDRFSAERLKGVDSTLKIQPAELGDSAVYLCASSLELDDEQFFGPGTRLTVL.